One sample yielded the 6 T cell receptor beta chains listed below, sequenced in a study of Ad26.COV2.S vaccination and SARS-CoV-2 variants. Method: immunoSEQ multiplex PCR; TCRdb's copy keeps in-frame clones and lacks some. The sample includes some 350,000 clones, around 92% seen only once; the top ten take 3% to 5%. Sequenced material: peripheral blood, taken after recovery from COVID-19. The receptors derive from a human donor who had recovered from COVID-19.

This clone was observed a single time. This chain joins TRBV19 and TRBJ1-6; D might be TRBD1 (5 bases). The CDR3 runs 14 residues. Between the trimmed V and J ends, which lost 10 bases and 8 bases, there was a span of 18 bases. Looked up from germline, CDR1 is LNHDA and CDR2 is SQIVND (reference sequence). CDR3 protein: CATATAFGDSPLHF. CDR3 DNA: TGTGCCACAGCGACAGCATTTGGGGATTCACCCCTCCACTTT.

This clone was counted a single time. The V gene is TRBV19, the J gene TRBJ2-5; no definite D call. The germline gives CDR1 LNHDA, CDR2 SQIVND (reference sequence). Trimming cost V 8 bases and J 4 bases, with 20 bases left between them. This CDR3 comprises 15 residues. The CDR3 nucleotides read TGTGCCAGTGCCCCTGAAGGGCCCCGAGGAGAGACCCAGTACTTC. Translating it yields CASAPEGPRGETQYF.

The V and J genes are TRBV9 and TRBJ2-7, with D perhaps assigned TRBD1 or TRBD2 (6 bases each). Trimming cost V 4 bases and J 3 bases, with 14 bases left between them. The CDR3 has 14 residues. Germline loops: CDR1 SGDLS, CDR2 YYNGEE. CDR3 region: CASSLSGGLYEQYF. The CDR3 bases are TGTGCCAGCAGCCTTAGTGGGGGGCTCTACGAGCAGTACTTC.

The sample holds a few counts of this clone. The rearrangement joins TRBV9 to TRBJ1-5; D uncertain. This CDR3 contains 13 residues. Trimming shortened V by 4 bases and J by 7 bases, and 12 bases separated the two germline ends. Germline CDR1 is SGDLS and CDR2 is YYNGEE. CDR3 protein: CASSPVDGQPQHF. DNA for the CDR3: TGTGCCAGCAGCCCAGTGGACGGCCAGCCCCAGCATTTT.

This chain links TRBV15 with TRBJ2-1; no reliable D call. Trimming took off 3 bases at V and 1 base at J, with 7 bases between the two ends. Per germline, CDR1 LNHNV and CDR2 YYDKDF (reference sequence). The CDR3 consists of 14 residues. In nucleotides, the CDR3 is TGTGCCACCAGCAGTACTGAGTCCTACAATGAGCAGTTCTTC. Protein: CATSSTESYNEQFF.

The J gene is TRBJ1-5, the V gene TRBV24-1, with D hard to call. The CDR3 has 12 amino acids. Trimming cost V 0 bases and J 7 bases, with 3 bases left between them. CDR1 KGHDR and CDR2 SFDVKD come from the germline V gene. The CDR3 reads CATSDLGQPQHF. DNA for the CDR3: TGTGCCACCAGTGATTTGGGCCAGCCCCAGCATTTT.